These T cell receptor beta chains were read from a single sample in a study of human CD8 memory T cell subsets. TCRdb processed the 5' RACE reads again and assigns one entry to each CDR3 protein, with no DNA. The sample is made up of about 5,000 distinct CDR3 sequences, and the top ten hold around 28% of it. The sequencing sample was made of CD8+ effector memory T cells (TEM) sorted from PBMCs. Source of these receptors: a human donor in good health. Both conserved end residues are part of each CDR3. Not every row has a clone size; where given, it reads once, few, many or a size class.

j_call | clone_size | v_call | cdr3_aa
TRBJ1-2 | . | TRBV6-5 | CASSSRTDGYTF
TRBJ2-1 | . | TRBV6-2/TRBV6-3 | CASSYGGEGHNEQFF
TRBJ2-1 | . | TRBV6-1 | CASSAGSSYNEQFF
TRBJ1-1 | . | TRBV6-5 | CASSYSEQGAYEAFF
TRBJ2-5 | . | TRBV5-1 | CASSFPRDGIQETQYF
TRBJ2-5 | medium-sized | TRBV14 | CASSQDWVDLAGGLETQYF
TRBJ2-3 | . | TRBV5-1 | CASSTSGGTTDTQYF
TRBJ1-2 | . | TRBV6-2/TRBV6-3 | CASSYSILESGYTF
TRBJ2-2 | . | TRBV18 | CASSPPGGVGTGELFF
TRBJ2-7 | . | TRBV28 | CASSPLVGSSSYEQYF
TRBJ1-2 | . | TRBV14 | CASSRGFGGYTF
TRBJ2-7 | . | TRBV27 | CASSASGTVTYEQYF
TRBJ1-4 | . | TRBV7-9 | CASISFGTGNEKLFF
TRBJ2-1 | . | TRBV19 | CASKERVSSYNEQFF
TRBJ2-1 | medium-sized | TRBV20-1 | CSSRGSYNEQFF
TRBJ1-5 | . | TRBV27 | CASSFKGPHNQPQHF
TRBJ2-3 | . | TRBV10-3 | CAISESERVSTDTQYF
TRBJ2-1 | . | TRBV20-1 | CSAEVQGLSYNEQFF
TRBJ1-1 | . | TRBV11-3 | CASSSRTGEAFF
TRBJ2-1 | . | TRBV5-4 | CASSFSVEQFF
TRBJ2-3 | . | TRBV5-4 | CASSLSGTDTQYF
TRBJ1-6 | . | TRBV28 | CASSSAGENSPLHF
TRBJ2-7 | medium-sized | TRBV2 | CASSESQERGYEQYF
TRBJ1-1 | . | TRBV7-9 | CASSPDTTNTEAFF
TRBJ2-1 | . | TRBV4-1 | CASKSPQGSEQFF
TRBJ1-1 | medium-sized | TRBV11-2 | CASSLVGNSQNTEAFF
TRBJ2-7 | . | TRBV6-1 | CASRYGQYEQYF
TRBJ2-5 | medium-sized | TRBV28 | CASVGQGKETQYF
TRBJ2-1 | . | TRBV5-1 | CASFGGYNEQFF
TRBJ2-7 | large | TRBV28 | CASSLFDARGEQYF
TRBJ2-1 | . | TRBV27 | CASSSSGSYNEQFF
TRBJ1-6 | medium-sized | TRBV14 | CASSLHSVSSYNSPLHF
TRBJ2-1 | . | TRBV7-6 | CASRAFGGEQFF
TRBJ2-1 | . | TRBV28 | CASRAFGGEGFNEQFF
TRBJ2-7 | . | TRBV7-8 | CASSLVGGRAYEQYF
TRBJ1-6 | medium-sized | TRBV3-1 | CASSRGTDSSYNSPLHF
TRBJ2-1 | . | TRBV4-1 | CASSQAAGTVNEQFF
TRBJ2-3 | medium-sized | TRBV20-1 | CSASAREVTDTQYF
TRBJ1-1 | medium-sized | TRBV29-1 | CSVAGSPYEAFF
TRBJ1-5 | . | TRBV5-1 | CASSPEGANNQPQHF
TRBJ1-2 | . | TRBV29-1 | CSVGAAGSEYGYTF
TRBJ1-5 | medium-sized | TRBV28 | CASSSDRDNQPQHF
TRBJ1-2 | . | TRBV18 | CASSPPAHQYGYTF
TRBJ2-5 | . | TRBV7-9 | CASSSLAGGPQTQYF
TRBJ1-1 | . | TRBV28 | CASSPTGGGHLNTEAFF
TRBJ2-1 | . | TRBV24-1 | CATSVDGSSYNEQFF
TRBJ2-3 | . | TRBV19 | CASSIDRDYTDTQYF
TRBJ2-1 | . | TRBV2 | CASSIRERGGNNEQFF
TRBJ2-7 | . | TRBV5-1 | CASSLGLGSYEQYF
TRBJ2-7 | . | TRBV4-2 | CASSQKREGHEQYF
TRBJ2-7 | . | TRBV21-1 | CASSTGFEQYF
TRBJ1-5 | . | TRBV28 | CASSLSGAPDQPQHF
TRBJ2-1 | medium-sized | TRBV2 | CASSEVWDNEQFF